This T cell receptor (beta chain) was captured by sequencing in a study of blood T cell repertoires in COVID-19. Clones were sequenced by immunoSEQ multiplex PCR, and TCRdb holds only the in-frame ones, with some missing. The sample has about 320,000 clones, about four fifths seen once; the top ten hold approximately 1.3%. This TCR was recovered from a woman aged 50 to 60 with acute or convalescent COVID-19. Material: peripheral blood.

CDR3 amino acids: CSVWTGSGNTIYF. The CDR3 nucleotides read TGCAGCGTTTGGACAGGCTCTGGAAACACCATATATTTT. The rearrangement links TRBV29-1 to TRBJ1-3, with 7 positions matching TRBD1. The V segment lost 5 bases and the J segment 0 bases; nucleotides outside the gene matches: 1. Per the germline V gene, CDR1 is SQVTM and CDR2 is ANQGSEA. This CDR3 has 13 residues.